This TCR beta chain appears in the sequencing data of a study of T-cell memory formation after mild COVID-19. Study background: In these data, TCR clusters were largely donor specific.

The ends were cut back, 2 bases at V and 8 bases at J, with 12 bases in the middle. Germline V gene sequence: CDR1 SEHNR, CDR2 FQNEAQ (reference sequence). This CDR3 region has 13 residues. This clonotype was seen only a few times. Its antigen is still unknown. The study, taken as a whole, reports: Those CD4+ clones that contracted were mainly in CM and EM (CD8+ ones in EMRA). Unconfirmed was the SARS-CoV-2 specificity of second-wave clones that peaked on day 37. The finding that pre-infection memory included some responding clones suggested that cross-reactive memory joined.

A single record per CDR3 protein comes from TCRdb applying MiXCR to the 5' RACE reads. The repertoire holds hundreds of thousands of distinct CDR3 sequences, with around 24% as singletons. This TCR was recovered from an adult woman who had mild COVID-19 (a few samples of this study predate the infection). Cell type and time point are not known. This chain connects TRBV7-9 to TRBJ1-2; tentative D call: TRBD1 (5 bases). The sequencing input was PBMCs or a T cell subset sorted from them (not recorded which). In DNA form, the CDR3 reads TGTGCCAGCAGCTTATTAGAGAGGGGAGGCTACACCTTC. It yields the protein CASSLLERGGYTF. Full variable domain (rest looked up from reference TRBV7-9 and TRBJ1-2): DTGVSQNPRHKITKRGQNVTFRCDPISEHNRLYWYRQTLGQGPEFLTYFQNEAQLEKSRLLSDRFSAERPKGSFSTLEIQRTEQGDSAMYLCASSLLERGGYTFGSGTRLTVV.